This T cell receptor (beta chain) was recorded in a study of T cell clonality in common variable immunodeficiency (dated by TCRdb to the mid-2010s). What the study reported, not specific to this receptor: According to the authors, finding the cause of the higher clonality in CVID would require sequencing the repertoires of T cell subpopulations. Even though DNA input was equal, the average per sample came to 82,000 or so unique sequences for controls compared with approximately 29,000 for CVID samples. Fewer TCRbeta clones were shared among CVID subjects than among healthy controls (p < 0.0001). Reportedly, TCRbeta sequences from CVID had fewer deletions and N-nucleotide insertions, and highly modified clones with 13 or more V deletions were absent from CVID. Differences among patients in the CVID cohort limited the correlations between repertoire features and clinical complications. TCRbeta clonality was higher in CVID subjects than in healthy controls (t-test p = 0.018), and the increase was most characteristic of about a third of subjects.

For sequencing, equivalent amounts of genomic DNA were input from CVID and control samples. For every sample, a 60 bp segment covering the rearranged TCRbeta CDR3 region was amplified and then sequenced. The immunoSEQ assay, a bias-corrected multiplex PCR with high-throughput sequencing, was employed for TCRbeta amplification. Under the source paper's analysis protocol: Every unique nucleotide sequence was considered a clone and was annotated with V, D and J genes, copy number and frequency. Sequences were labeled productive if in frame, and non-productive if out of frame or containing stop codons. As previously described, clonality was calculated on the basis of Shannon's entropy. The predicted amino acid sequences of productive clones were used to derive the mean CDR3 Kyte-Doolittle hydropathy. Hierarchical clustering of scaled V gene usage was performed with the R hclust function using Manhattan distance and complete linkage. Clone sharing by CDR3 amino acid sequence was assessed by resampling 12 repertoires per group over 100 rounds. The repertoires were searched for more than 65 published EBV-specific and fewer than 250 published CMV-specific TCRbeta sequences. A couple of CVID samples yielding fewer than 10,000 sequences were excluded from analysis, leaving over 35 CVID repertoires. TCRdb carries this immuneACCESS record with in-frame sequences only. Its versions omit some clonotypes, under half of them owing to an unresolved V gene in the studies checked, with the rest unexplained. The DNA was the basis for D and trimming; V, J and clone size are from that table. The sample counts 35,000 to 50,000 clones, each observed more than once. The leading ten clones occupy 2% to 2.5% of the sample.

Both CVID patients and healthy controls were predominantly of Caucasian heritage. Heparinized peripheral whole blood samples of about 5 to 9 ml were collected from each donor. TCRbeta CDR3 repertoires were sequenced from genomic DNA of adults with common variable immune deficiency (CVID) and healthy adult controls. There were about 22 healthy adult volunteers in the control group (roughly 12 female and around ten male), ranging in age from about 23 to 75 years, with a mean age of about 32. To isolate peripheral blood mononuclear cells, diluted blood was subjected to density centrifugation over Hypaque 1077 or Ficoll-Paque. Genomic DNA was extracted from unsorted mononuclear cells by Qiagen column purification or by a centrifugation-based method. This clone has at least ten counts. Its antigen is still unknown. The sequence runs out 3 residues before the end of the CDR3; the remainder is reconstructed from the germline J gene.

V is pared back by 6 bases and J by 1 base, with 12 bases lying between the germline termini. The CDR3 runs 14 residues from the cysteine to the phenylalanine. The DNA covers only part of the CDR3, 33 bases in frame from base 1. CDR1 and CDR2, per the germline V gene, are SGHAT and FQNNGV. The TCR sequence derives from a person aged 18 to 75 in good health. Recombination linked TRBV11-2 to TRBJ1-1; no D gene can be assigned with confidence. The specimen was peripheral blood mononuclear cells. The CDR3 here reads CASRSADRNTEAFF. The CDR3 DNA, read in part, is TGTGCCAGCAGATCAGCGGATAGGAACACTGAA.